This T cell receptor beta chain was sequenced during a study of technical replicates of blood from several donors. Repertoires were generated with immunoSEQ multiplex PCR, while TCRdb's copy carries only in-frame clones and drops some. The sample shows 70,000 to 95,000 clones, around 95% of them seen only once. Sequenced material: T cells isolated from PBMCs. The sequence derives from a human donor in good health.

The CDR3 sequence: CASSLSPGRNYGYTF. As DNA, the CDR3 is TGTGCCAGCAGTTTATCCCCAGGGCGCAACTATGGCTACACCTTC. J is TRBJ1-2 and V is TRBV28, with a possible D match to TRBD1 (5 bases). This CDR3 has 15 amino acids. Germline-derived CDR1 and CDR2 are MDHEN and SYDVKM. V was clipped by 1 base and J by 2 bases, with 11 bases between them.